This TCR beta chain was found in a study of patients and donors after allogeneic stem cell transplantation. TCRdb ran MiXCR on the RT-PCR reads and lists one entry per CDR3 protein. The sample includes about 960,000 distinct CDR3 sequences, 18% of them seen just once. Trimming shortened V by 0 bases and J by 0 bases, and 11 bases separated the two germline ends. Germline V gene lookup returns CDR1 DFQATT and CDR2 SNEGSKA (reference sequence). CDR3 length equals 16 residues. The origin of this receptor is a human donor who was either an allogeneic HSCT recipient or a stem cell or donor lymphocyte infusion donor (not recorded which). It is not recorded whose cells these are; they may come from a transplant donor. The V and J genes are TRBV20-1 and TRBJ2-2; D uncertain. The source material was blood, either unsorted or a sorted T cell fraction (not recorded which). This CDR3 reads CSARDYRASNTGELFF. DNA of the CDR3: TGCAGTGCTAGAGATTACCGGGCGTCGAACACCGGGGAGCTGTTTTTT.